This TCR beta chain derives from a study of shared clonotypes between healthy human individuals. Assay used: immunoSEQ multiplex PCR; TCRdb lists only in-frame clones, some missing. The sample has some 380,000 clones, 96% seen once. The germline V and J ends were trimmed by 0 bases and 3 bases, with 11 bases remaining between them. In germline, CDR1 is MNHEY, CDR2 SVGAGI. The CDR3 covers 15 residues. The sequencing sample was made of memory CD8+ T cells sorted from blood. Regarding subset: CD45RO+ cells pooled with CCR7-negative TemRA cells. The J gene is TRBJ1-2, the V gene TRBV6-5; possibly TRBD1 for D (6 bases). This TCR was recovered from a young man in good health. The CDR3 nucleotides read TGTGCCAGCAGTTACTCGAATACAGGGCACTATGGCTACACCTTC. It encodes CASSYSNTGHYGYTF.